This TCR beta chain was profiled in a study of blood T cell repertoires in COVID-19 (dated by TCRdb to 2018 to 2021). Regarding the research as a whole: Samples covering the acute and convalescent phases of COVID-19 were provided by collaborators in the United States, Italy and Spain. The material from the prospective study consisted of cDNA or gDNA derived from T cells, B-cell-depleted T cells, or PBMCs. The dataset comprised deeply sampled blood TCRbeta repertoires from subjects exposed to, actively infected with, or recovered from COVID-19. The repertoires were released in a freely available public database meant as a resource for research on the immune response to SARS-CoV-2. Samples came from the ongoing ImmuneRACE study (first 160 participants) plus 1,254 subjects from 6 global collaborators. The sample metadata nearly always contained a de-identified subject ID, COVID-19 status, age in years and sex. HLA class I and class II types, where available, came from metadata supplied by the sample provider rather than from assay-based typing. What the study reported, not specific to this receptor: The quantity of clinical and demographic metadata differed by source and by participant and was supplied without curation.

In Seattle, one collaborating source enrolled patients while the infection was active and tracked those patients longitudinally over the course of disease. Collaborating institutions collected whole blood in K2EDTA tubes following their own protocols. Collaborator samples were shipped for TCRbeta analysis as frozen whole blood, isolated PBMCs, or DNA extracted from either sample type. V loses 5 bases of germline sequence and J loses 4 bases, and the interval between the two ends is 14 bases. CDR1 and CDR2 (SGHVS, FNYEAQ) derive from the germline V gene. Taken from cysteine to phenylalanine, the CDR3 has 14 residues. CDR3 DNA only is kept here, 42 bases in frame from base 1. Remarks on this clone: Its antigen is not yet known. Base-call qualities are not available, and no considerably larger clone is one nucleotide away.

TCRbeta CDR3 regions were amplified from genomic DNA using the immunoSEQ Assay, a bias-controlled multiplex PCR. In the source study's methods: Nucleated cell counts per sample were estimated from amplification of reference gene primers within the assay. To quantify the absolute abundance of each unique TCRbeta CDR3 rearrangement, sequence reads were collapsed and filtered. For each sample, productive Simpson clonality was calculated as the square root of Simpson's diversity index across productive rearrangements. TCRdb took over this immuneACCESS table, retaining in-frame rearrangements with V and J assigned. Such tables are incomplete; in checked studies, under half of the missing clones stem from an unresolved V gene, and the remainder is unexplained. That table supplies the V and J calls and clone size; D and trimming were determined from the DNA. This sample is represented by some 29,000 clones; 75% to 90% of them were singletons. The ten largest clones take up around 26% of the sample.

This sequence was found in a woman of 80 years or more with COVID-19, enrolled during active disease. The sample taken for sequencing was peripheral blood. This sequence uses TRBV7-6 and TRBJ1-1, with the D gene too uncertain to name. The nucleotide sequence is given as TGTGCCAGCAGCCCGCAGCGGTCACTCACTGAAGCTTTCTTT. This gives the protein CASSPQRSLTEAFF.